This T cell receptor beta chain was obtained from a study of blood T cell repertoires in COVID-19 (dated by TCRdb to 2020 to 2021). About the full investigation: Samples covering the acute and convalescent phases of COVID-19 were provided by collaborators in the United States, Italy and Spain. The prospective study material was composed of cDNA or gDNA derived from T cells, B-cell-depleted T cells, or PBMCs. Deeply sampled blood TCRbeta repertoires from subjects exposed to, actively infected with, or recovered from COVID-19 were included in the dataset. A freely available public database, intended as a resource for researchers studying the immune response to SARS-CoV-2, is where the repertoires were released. Samples were obtained from the ongoing ImmuneRACE study (first 160 participants) and from some 1,300 subjects provided by 6 global collaborators. Nearly every sample came with metadata listing a de-identified subject ID, COVID-19 status, age in years and sex. Where available, HLA class I and class II types were taken from metadata supplied by the sample provider and were not determined by assay-based typing. Overall results and qualifications from the work: Clinical and demographic metadata were provided uncurated, with the amount varying by source and participant.

In Seattle, one collaborating source enrolled patients while the infection was active and tracked those patients longitudinally over the course of disease. Whole blood was collected in K2EDTA tubes by collaborating institutions according to the institutions' own protocols. For TCRbeta analysis, collaborators shipped samples in one of three forms: frozen whole blood, isolated PBMCs, or DNA extracted from either of those sample types. V is pruned by 4 bases and J by 3 bases, leaving 12 bases of the junction without a gene match. The CDR3 starts with the cysteine, ends with the phenylalanine, and has 17 residues. Of all the DNA, just the CDR3 is kept, 51 bases in frame from base 1. The germline V gene provides CDR1 SGHRS and CDR2 YFSETQ. TCRbeta CDR3 regions were amplified from genomic DNA using the immunoSEQ Assay, a bias-controlled multiplex PCR. From the authors' description of their analysis: Within the assay, amplification of reference gene primers was used to estimate how many nucleated cells each sample contained. To quantify the absolute abundance of each unique TCRbeta CDR3 rearrangement, sequence reads were collapsed and filtered. For each sample, productive Simpson clonality was calculated as the square root of Simpson's diversity index over productive rearrangements. Not all clones reach the TCRdb copy of this immuneACCESS table, which keeps in-frame sequences only. Checked studies attribute under half of the gap to unresolved V genes and leave the rest unexplained. The V and J calls and clone size come from that table; D and trimming were worked out from the DNA. For this sample the table gives approximately 290,000 clones, of which 80% to 95% were detected only once. Jointly, the top ten make up 2.2% of the sample.

Concerning this clone: What antigen it recognizes has not been identified. Per-nucleotide qualities are absent, and no much larger clonotype sits a single base away.

Sequences were obtained from peripheral blood. This chain joins TRBV5-1 to TRBJ1-2, and 10 junctional nucleotides match TRBD1. This TCR was recovered from a woman younger than 45 with COVID-19, enrolled during active disease. The CDR3 loop reads CASSPGTGDAMHYGYTF. The DNA sequence is as follows: TGCGCCAGCAGCCCCGGGACAGGGGACGCCATGCACTATGGCTACACCTTC.